This is a list of T cell receptor beta chains from one sample in a study of T cells in tumors after PD-1 blockade. The repertoire was sequenced with immunoSEQ multiplex PCR; TCRdb's copy has only in-frame clones and lacks some. The sample includes around 11,000 clones, approximately 61% of them seen just once. This specimen was tumor tissue, taken after anti-PD-1 treatment. The receptor set was obtained from a human donor with basal cell carcinoma. Both conserved end residues are part of each CDR3. Each record gives: J gene, D gene, clone size, V gene, CDR3 protein, CDR3 DNA. The D gene is left open where the match is weak. Clone size is stated in some rows and not others, as once, few, many or a class when expanded.

TRBJ1-1 - few TRBV7-2 CASSLFENTEAFF TGTGCCAGCAGCTTATTTGAGAACACTGAAGCTTTCTTT
TRBJ1-2 - - TRBV5-4 CASSQDLWGYTF TGTGCCAGCAGCCAGGACCTTTGGGGCTACACCTTC
TRBJ2-2 TRBD1 medium-sized TRBV7-3 CASSPQGTGELFF TGTGCCAGCAGCCCACAGGGGACCGGGGAGCTGTTTTTT
TRBJ1-6 TRBD1 few TRBV2 CASSVEGARNSPLHF TGTGCCAGCAGTGTTGAGGGGGCTCGTAATTCACCCCTCCACTTT
TRBJ1-6 - - TRBV11-3 CASSLEGTSNSPLHF TGTGCCAGCAGCTTAGAAGGGACCTCTAATTCACCCCTCCACTTT
TRBJ2-1 - - TRBV6-4 CANPGGPDYNEQFF TGTGCCAACCCTGGCGGGCCTGATTACAATGAGCAGTTCTTC
TRBJ2-5 - - TRBV7-2 CASGRIQETQYF TGTGCCTCCGGACGGATACAAGAGACCCAGTACTTC
TRBJ2-1 TRBD2 - TRBV5-6 CASTLASSGSYEQFF TGTGCCAGCACCCTTGCCTCTAGCGGGAGCTATGAGCAGTTCTTC
TRBJ1-6 - - TRBV28 CASTSWTDSYNSPLHF TGTGCCAGCACCTCTTGGACGGACAGTTATAATTCACCCCTCCACTTT
TRBJ1-6 - - TRBV7-8 CASSHTSGGSPLHF TGTGCCAGCAGCCACACCTCGGGGGGCTCACCCCTCCACTTT
TRBJ2-1 TRBD2 - TRBV9 CASGSLADYNEQFF TGTGCCAGCGGAAGCCTAGCGGATTACAATGAGCAGTTCTTC
TRBJ1-1 - few TRBV27 CASSLFVRNTEAFF TGTGCCAGCAGTTTGTTCGTACGGAACACTGAAGCTTTCTTT
TRBJ1-4 - few TRBV6-2/TRBV6-3 CASSFRTGRNEKLFF TGTGCCAGCAGTTTCAGGACGGGACGGAATGAAAAACTGTTTTTT
TRBJ1-1 - - TRBV28 CASSLLGGPEAFF TGTGCCAGCAGTTTATTAGGGGGGCCTGAAGCTTTCTTT
TRBJ2-3 - - TRBV7-2 CASSLELGPPNSDTQYF TGTGCCAGCAGCTTAGAACTGGGACCACCCAACTCAGATACGCAGTATTTT
TRBJ2-4 TRBD1 - TRBV3-1/TRBV3-2 CASSQEGRTGVTIQYF TGTGCCAGCAGCCAAGAGGGGCGGACAGGGGTTACCATTCAGTACTTC
TRBJ2-2 - medium-sized TRBV28 CASSREPLAGELFF TGTGCCTCCTCTCGGGAGCCGCTGGCCGGGGAGCTGTTTTTT
TRBJ2-1 TRBD2 - TRBV30 CAWSVGTSGVPYNEQFF TGTGCCTGGAGTGTCGGGACTAGCGGGGTACCCTACAATGAGCAGTTCTTC
TRBJ2-2 - - TRBV18 CASSPPGGTGELFF TGTGCCAGCTCACCACCTGGGGGCACCGGGGAGCTGTTTTTT
TRBJ2-7 - - TRBV29-1 CSVEHGPPYEQYF TGCAGCGTTGAACATGGTCCACCATACGAGCAGTACTTC
TRBJ2-3 - - TRBV24-1 CATSDLHQSGDTQYF TGTGCCACCAGTGATTTGCACCAGAGCGGAGATACGCAGTATTTT
TRBJ1-4 - - TRBV5-1 CASSYTLSEYSEKLFF TGCGCCAGCAGCTACACCTTATCCGAGTATTCCGAAAAACTGTTTTTT
TRBJ1-6 - few TRBV7-6 CASSSAPGNSPLHF TGTGCCAGCAGCTCCGCCCCTGGGAATTCACCCCTCCACTTT
TRBJ1-2 - - TRBV28 CASSFNREGYGYTF TGTGCCAGCAGTTTTAATAGGGAGGGCTATGGCTACACCTTC
TRBJ2-2 TRBD1 medium-sized TRBV7-2 CASSLGGTGNTGELFF TGTGCCAGCAGCTTAGGAGGGACAGGGAACACCGGGGAGCTGTTTTTT
TRBJ1-2 TRBD1 large TRBV25-1 CASSPSWDRDYGYTF TGTGCCAGCAGTCCCTCATGGGACAGGGACTATGGCTACACCTTC
TRBJ2-2 - - TRBV7-2 CASSSWSGKTGELFF TGTGCCAGCAGCTCCTGGTCCGGTAAGACCGGGGAGCTGTTTTTT
TRBJ2-7 - - TRBV6-1 CASSRGQPISYEQYF TGTGCCAGCAGCCGCGGACAGCCGATCTCCTACGAGCAGTACTTC
TRBJ2-3 TRBD2 once TRBV9 CASSFQTSGTGDTQYF TGTGCCAGCAGCTTCCAGACTAGCGGCACAGGGGATACGCAGTATTTT
TRBJ2-7 - - TRBV5-4 CASSLAGTSYEQYF TGTGCCAGCAGCTTGGCTGGTACCTCCTACGAGCAGTACTTC
TRBJ1-1 TRBD1 - TRBV7-3 CASSPTGGGEAFF TGTGCCAGCAGTCCAACAGGGGGCGGTGAAGCTTTCTTT
TRBJ2-7 TRBD2 - TRBV2 CASAGVAYEQYF TGTGCCAGCGCGGGAGTGGCCTACGAGCAGTACTTC
TRBJ1-5 - - TRBV19 CASSIDPPTTGPNQPQHF TGTGCCAGTAGTATAGATCCCCCGACAACCGGCCCGAATCAGCCCCAGCATTTT
TRBJ1-2 - - TRBV6-2/TRBV6-3 CASSYSGSEHHYGYTF TGTGCCAGCAGTTACTCGGGCAGCGAACATCACTATGGCTACACCTTC
TRBJ2-3 TRBD2 once TRBV6-4 CASSPGLAGGGDTQYF TGTGCCAGCAGTCCCGGACTAGCGGGGGGAGGAGATACGCAGTATTTT
TRBJ2-7 - - TRBV4-3 CASSQDRSRVYEQYF TGCGCCAGCAGCCAAGATCGTAGCAGGGTCTACGAGCAGTACTTC
TRBJ2-7 - - TRBV7-9 CASSLANLADGEQYF TGTGCCAGCAGCTTAGCGAACCTAGCCGACGGCGAGCAGTACTTC
TRBJ1-3 - once TRBV7-9 CASSLSGNSGNTIYF TGTGCCAGCAGCTTATCGGGTAACTCTGGAAACACCATATATTTT
TRBJ1-2 - - TRBV24-1 CATSDSGSFERGYTF TGTGCCACCAGTGATTCCGGGTCCTTCGAGAGAGGCTACACCTTC
TRBJ2-1 TRBD1 - TRBV7-6 CASSLGAGGYNEQFF TGTGCCAGCAGCTTAGGGGCAGGGGGATACAATGAGCAGTTCTTC
TRBJ2-1 - - TRBV19 CASSIPGAKYNEQFF TGTGCCAGTAGTATCCCAGGGGCCAAGTACAATGAGCAGTTCTTC
TRBJ1-3 TRBD1 - TRBV7-2 CASSLAAGGGNTIYF TGTGCCAGCAGCTTAGCCGCAGGGGGTGGAAACACCATATATTTT
TRBJ1-1 - - TRBV14 CASSHRGGNTEAFF TGTGCCAGCAGCCATAGGGGTGGGAACACTGAAGCTTTCTTT
TRBJ1-5 - - TRBV4-2 CASSQGAGKLEPQHF TGTGCCAGCAGCCAAGGGGCAGGGAAATTAGAGCCCCAGCATTTT
TRBJ2-2 - - TRBV27 CASSRGTANTGELFF TGTGCCAGCAGCCGGGGGACAGCGAACACCGGGGAGCTGTTTTTT
TRBJ2-3 - - TRBV2 CASSGGFTDTQYF TGTGCCAGCAGTGGGGGCTTCACAGATACGCAGTATTTT
TRBJ1-4 - - TRBV18 CASSVLQGEKLFF TGTGCCAGCTCAGTTCTCCAGGGGGAAAAACTGTTTTTT
TRBJ1-1 - - TRBV7-6 CASSLERSTEAFF TGTGCCAGCAGCCTTGAACGGAGCACTGAAGCTTTCTTT
TRBJ1-6 - few TRBV3-1/TRBV3-2 CASSQDPVDPLHF TGTGCCAGCAGCCAAGATCCTGTGGATCCTCTCCACTTT
TRBJ2-7 TRBD2 few TRBV2 CAIFGGLARREQYF TGTGCCATCTTTGGGGGACTAGCTAGACGCGAGCAGTACTTC
TRBJ1-1 - - TRBV19 CASIRLGYTEAFF TGTGCCAGTATCAGACTCGGATACACTGAAGCTTTCTTT
TRBJ2-7 - - TRBV11-3 CASSLVPGSTYEQYF TGTGCCAGCAGCTTAGTCCCGGGGTCGACCTACGAGCAGTACTTC
TRBJ2-7 - - TRBV3-1/TRBV3-2 CASSEVSPARSGSLTYEQYF TGTGCCAGCAGTGAAGTGTCCCCCGCCCGCTCAGGGTCCCTAACCTACGAGCAGTACTTC
TRBJ2-7 - - TRBV5-1 CASRRTVEESYEQYF TGCGCCAGCAGAAGGACAGTAGAGGAGTCCTACGAGCAGTACTTC
TRBJ2-7 - few TRBV11-1 CASSSLAPEQYF TGTGCCAGCAGCTCACTAGCACCCGAGCAGTACTTC